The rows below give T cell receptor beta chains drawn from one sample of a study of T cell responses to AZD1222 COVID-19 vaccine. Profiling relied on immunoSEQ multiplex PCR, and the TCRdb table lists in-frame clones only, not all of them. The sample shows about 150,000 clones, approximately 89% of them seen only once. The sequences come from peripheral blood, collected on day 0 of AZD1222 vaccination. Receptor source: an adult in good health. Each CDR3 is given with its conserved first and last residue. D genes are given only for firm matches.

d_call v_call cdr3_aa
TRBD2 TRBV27 CASSIWGGNEQFF
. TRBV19 CASSTIGDTEAFF
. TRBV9 CASSPRDQLREQYF
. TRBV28 CASSSGAGGVWF
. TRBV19 CASSIGFQPQHF
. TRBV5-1 CASSLEGQETQYF
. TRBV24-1 CATGAVGLMDTEAFF
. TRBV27 CASSRVVVAGELFF
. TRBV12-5 CASGPDPQRTYNQPQHF
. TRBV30 CAWSEEEDTEAFF
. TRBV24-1 CATSDGGQGNSPLHF
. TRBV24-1 CATSDARGSIQPQHF
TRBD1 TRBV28 CASRAGQGATYEQYF
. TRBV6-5 CASSPRGDGEAFF
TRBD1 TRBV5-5 CASSPGQGRGDGYTF
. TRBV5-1 CASSLAGRDSGELFF
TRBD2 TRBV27 CASLGPSGSTDTQYF
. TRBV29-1 CSVEQQANQPQHF
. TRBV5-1 CASSLRDGYNTEAFF
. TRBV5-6 CASSLASGREQFF
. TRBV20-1 CSARGKGTQYF
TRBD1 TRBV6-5 CASRRQGSSYEQYF
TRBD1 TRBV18 CASSRRDRDEKLFF
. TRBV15 CATSRGRHSVWNQPQHF
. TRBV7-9 CASSRTSGKNTGELFF
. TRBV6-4 CASSDSDLGTGELFF
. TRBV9 CASSPQLGANEQYF
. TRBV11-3 CASSLVLESEQFF
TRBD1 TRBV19 CASGPGQGNEQFF
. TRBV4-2 CASSQDWGTDTQYF
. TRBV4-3 CASSQDRGADGYTF
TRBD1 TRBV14 CASSQDQPGQGWGTQYF
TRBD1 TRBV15 CATSNLDRGSNQPQHF
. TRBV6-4 CARDGVNQPQHF
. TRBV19 CASSIAETDTQYF
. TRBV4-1 CASSQESAPLNEQFF
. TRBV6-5 CASRPSGSNEQFF
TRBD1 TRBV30 CAWRPPGQDNSPLHF
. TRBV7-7 CASSLFKGYEQFF
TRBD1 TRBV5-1 CASSLAGGPAFF
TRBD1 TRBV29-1 CSVVRTGWQETQYF
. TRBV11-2 CASSAEAGYGYTF
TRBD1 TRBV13 CASSLTGGDYGYTF
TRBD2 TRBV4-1 CASSHLDMGLAGAWNEQFF
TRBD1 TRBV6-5 CASSYDRGNAEAFF
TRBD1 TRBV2 CASTPGQGNFYGYTF
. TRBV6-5 CASSYVAQARYEQYF
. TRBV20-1 CSAIGKFEQFF
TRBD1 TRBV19 CASSKDRGDTEAFF
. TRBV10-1 CAIAYSYEQYF